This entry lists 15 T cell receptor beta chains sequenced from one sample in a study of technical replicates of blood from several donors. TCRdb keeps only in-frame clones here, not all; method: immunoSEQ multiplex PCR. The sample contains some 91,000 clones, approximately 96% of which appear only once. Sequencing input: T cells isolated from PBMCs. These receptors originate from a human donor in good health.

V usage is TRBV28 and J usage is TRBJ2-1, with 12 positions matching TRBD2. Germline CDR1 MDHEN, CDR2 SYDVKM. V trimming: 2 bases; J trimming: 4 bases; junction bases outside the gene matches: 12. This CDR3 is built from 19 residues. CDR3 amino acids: CASSLPSGRGGRPYNEQFF. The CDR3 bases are TGTGCCAGCAGTTTACCTAGCGGGAGGGGTGGTAGGCCATACAATGAGCAGTTCTTC.

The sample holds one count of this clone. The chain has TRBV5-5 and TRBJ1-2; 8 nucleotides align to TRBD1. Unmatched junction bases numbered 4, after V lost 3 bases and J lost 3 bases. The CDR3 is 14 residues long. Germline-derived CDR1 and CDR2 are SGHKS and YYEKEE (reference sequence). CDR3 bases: TGTGCCAGCAGCTCACAGGGGGACGACTATGGCTACACCTTC. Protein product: CASSSQGDDYGYTF.

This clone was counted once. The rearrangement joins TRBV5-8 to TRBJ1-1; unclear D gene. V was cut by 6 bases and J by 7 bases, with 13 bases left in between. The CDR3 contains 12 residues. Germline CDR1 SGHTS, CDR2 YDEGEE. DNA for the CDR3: TGTGCCAGCACCCGGGAAGCTGGTGAAGCTTTCTTT. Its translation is CASTREAGEAFF.

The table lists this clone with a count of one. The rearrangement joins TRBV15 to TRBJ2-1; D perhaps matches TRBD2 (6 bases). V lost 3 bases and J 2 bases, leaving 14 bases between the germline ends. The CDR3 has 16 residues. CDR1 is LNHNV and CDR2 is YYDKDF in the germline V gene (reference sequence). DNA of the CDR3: TGTGCCACCAGCAGGTCTCGGGGGAGCCCCTACAATGAGCAGTTCTTC. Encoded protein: CATSRSRGSPYNEQFF.

CDR3 residues: CASSQEGAGYGYTF. CDR3 nucleotides: TGTGCCAGCAGCCAAGAGGGGGCGGGCTATGGCTACACCTTC. The chain links TRBV4-2 to TRBJ1-2; a possible D gene is TRBD1 (6 bases). Trimming pared 0 bases from V and 4 bases from J, leaving 9 bases between. Germline V gene data show CDR1 as LGHNA and CDR2 as YNFKEQ. CDR3 length equals 14 residues.

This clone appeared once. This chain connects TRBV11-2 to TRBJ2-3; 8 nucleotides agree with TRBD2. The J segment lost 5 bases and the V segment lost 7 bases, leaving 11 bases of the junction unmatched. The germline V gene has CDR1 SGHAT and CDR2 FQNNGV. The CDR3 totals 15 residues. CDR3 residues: CASTSGGVHGDTQYF. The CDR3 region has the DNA TGTGCCAGCACCTCGGGGGGGGTCCATGGAGATACGCAGTATTTT. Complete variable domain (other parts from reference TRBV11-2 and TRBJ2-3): EAGVAQSPRYKIIEKRQSVAFWCNPISGHATLYWYQQILGQGPKLLIQFQNNGVVDDSQLPKDRFSAERLKGVDSTLKIQPAKLEDSAVYLCASTSGGVHGDTQYFGPGTRLTVL.

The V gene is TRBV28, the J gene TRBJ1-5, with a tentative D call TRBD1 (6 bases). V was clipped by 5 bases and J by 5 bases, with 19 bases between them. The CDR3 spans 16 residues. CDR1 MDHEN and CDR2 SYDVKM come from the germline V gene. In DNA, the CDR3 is TGTGCCAGCAGTCCGGCCTTGGGCGGACAGTATCAGCCCCAGCATTTT. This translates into CASSPALGGQYQPQHF. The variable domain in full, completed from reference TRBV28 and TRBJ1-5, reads DVKVTQSSRYLVKRTGEKVFLECVQDMDHENMFWYRQDPGLGLRLIYFSYDVKMKEKGDIPEGYSVSREKKERFSLILESASTNQTSMYLCASSPALGGQYQPQHFGDGTRLSIL.

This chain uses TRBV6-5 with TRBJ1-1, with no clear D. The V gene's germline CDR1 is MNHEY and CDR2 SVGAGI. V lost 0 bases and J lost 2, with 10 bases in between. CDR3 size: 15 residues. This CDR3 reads CASSYSRSLNTEAFF. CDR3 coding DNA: TGTGCCAGCAGTTACTCGCGATCCCTAAACACTGAAGCTTTCTTT.

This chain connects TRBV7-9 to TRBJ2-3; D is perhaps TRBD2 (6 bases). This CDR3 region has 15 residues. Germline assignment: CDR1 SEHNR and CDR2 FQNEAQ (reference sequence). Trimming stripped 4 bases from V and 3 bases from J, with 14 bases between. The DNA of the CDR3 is TGTGCCAGCAGCTGGCGGGGCAGGTCGACAGATACGCAGTATTTT. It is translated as CASSWRGRSTDTQYF.

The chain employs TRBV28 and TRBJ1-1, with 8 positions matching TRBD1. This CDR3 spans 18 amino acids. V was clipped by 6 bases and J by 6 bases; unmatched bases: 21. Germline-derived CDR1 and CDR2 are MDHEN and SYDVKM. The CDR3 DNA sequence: TGTGCCAGCAGCCGAATTCGAAGCCGGACAGGGCCCGGGGCTGAAGCTTTCTTT. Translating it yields CASSRIRSRTGPGAEAFF.

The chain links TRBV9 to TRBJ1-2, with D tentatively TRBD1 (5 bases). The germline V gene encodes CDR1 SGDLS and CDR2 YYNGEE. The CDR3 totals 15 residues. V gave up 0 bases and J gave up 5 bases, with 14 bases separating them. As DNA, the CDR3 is TGTGCCAGCAGCGTAGCTCCAGGGAAAAGGTATGGCTACACCTTC. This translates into CASSVAPGKRYGYTF.

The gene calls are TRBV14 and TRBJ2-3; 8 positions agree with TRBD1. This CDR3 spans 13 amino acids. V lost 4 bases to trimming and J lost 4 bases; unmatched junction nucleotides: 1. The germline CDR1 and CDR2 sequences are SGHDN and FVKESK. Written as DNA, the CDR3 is TGTGCCAGCAGCCCACAGGGGGCAGATACGCAGTATTTT. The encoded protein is CASSPQGADTQYF.

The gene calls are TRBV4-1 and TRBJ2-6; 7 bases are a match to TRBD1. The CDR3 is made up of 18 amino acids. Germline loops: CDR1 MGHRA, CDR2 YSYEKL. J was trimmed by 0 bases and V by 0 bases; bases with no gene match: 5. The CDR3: CASSQEGQISSGANVLTF. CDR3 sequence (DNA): TGCGCCAGCAGCCAAGAGGGACAGATCAGCTCTGGGGCCAACGTCCTGACTTTC.

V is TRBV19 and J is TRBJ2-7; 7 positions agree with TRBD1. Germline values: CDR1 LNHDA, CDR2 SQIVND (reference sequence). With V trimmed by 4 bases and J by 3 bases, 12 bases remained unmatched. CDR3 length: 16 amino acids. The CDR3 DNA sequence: TGTGCCAGTAGTAGAGAACGACAGGGAAACTACTACGAGCAGTACTTC. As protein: CASSRERQGNYYEQYF.

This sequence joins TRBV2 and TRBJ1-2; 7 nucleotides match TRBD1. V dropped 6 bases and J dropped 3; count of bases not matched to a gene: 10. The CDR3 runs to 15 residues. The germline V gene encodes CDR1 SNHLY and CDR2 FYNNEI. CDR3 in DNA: TGTGCCAGCAGAGAGCTCGCAGGGGGTCACTATGGCTACACCTTC. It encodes CASRELAGGHYGYTF.